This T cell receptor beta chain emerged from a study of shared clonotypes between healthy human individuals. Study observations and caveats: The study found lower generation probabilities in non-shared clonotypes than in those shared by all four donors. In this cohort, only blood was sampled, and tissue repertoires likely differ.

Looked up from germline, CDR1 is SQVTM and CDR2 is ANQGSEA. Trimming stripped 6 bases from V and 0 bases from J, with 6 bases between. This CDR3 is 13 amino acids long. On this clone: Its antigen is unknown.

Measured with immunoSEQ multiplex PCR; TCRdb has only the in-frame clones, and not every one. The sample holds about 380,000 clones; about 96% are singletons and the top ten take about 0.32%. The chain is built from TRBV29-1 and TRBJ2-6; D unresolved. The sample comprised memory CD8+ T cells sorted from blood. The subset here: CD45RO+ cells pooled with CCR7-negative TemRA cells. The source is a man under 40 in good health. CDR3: CSVDFSGANVLTF. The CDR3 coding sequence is TGCAGCGTAGACTTCTCTGGGGCCAACGTCCTGACTTTC. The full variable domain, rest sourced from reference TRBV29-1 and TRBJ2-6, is SAVISQKPSRDICQRGTSLTIQCQVDSQVTMMFWYRQQPGQSLTLIATANQGSEATYESGFVIDKFPISRPNLTFSTLTVSNMSPEDSSIYLCSVDFSGANVLTFGAGSRLTVL.